This TCR beta chain was captured in a study of OX40 agonist ivuxolimab in advanced cancers. General study results and limits: The study found among the lowest clonal expansion in partial responders at 0.1-3.0 mg/kg. Among T cells, CD8+ cells averaged more expanded clones than CD4+ cells.

The germline V and J ends were trimmed by 2 bases and 5 bases, with 19 bases remaining between them. Germline-derived CDR1 and CDR2 are MDHEN and SYDVKM. The CDR3 loop spans 17 amino acids. About this clone itself: No antigen is known for it.

Sequencing used immunoSEQ multiplex PCR; TCRdb keeps in-frame clones, though not all of them. The sample carries approximately 86,000 clones, under 95% recorded once. Individuals having autoimmune disease history or systemic immunosuppression were not enrolled. The sequencing here drew on CD4+ or CD8+ T cells sorted from blood, taken in a trial of the OX40 agonist ivuxolimab. The receptor comes from an adult with an advanced solid tumor such as melanoma, head and neck, liver or kidney cancer. J is TRBJ1-5 and V is TRBV28; D is unclear. CDR3 loop: CASSLGSRDSIHQPQHF. The CDR3, as DNA: TGTGCCAGCAGTTTAGGTTCTCGAGATTCCATTCATCAGCCCCAGCATTTT.